These 26 T cell receptor beta chains share one sample of origin, sequenced in a study of CD8 T cells in Susac syndrome. Random hexamers served to reverse transcribe roughly 0.5 to 1 ug RNA. TCRdb fed the immunoSEQ multiplex PCR reads into MiXCR, producing one record per CDR3 protein. The top ten clones hold about 0.07% of a sample with over 300,000 distinct CDR3 sequences, under 95% of them seen once. The source material was CD4+ T cells from PBMCs. The receptors stem from a human donor with multiple sclerosis.

This chain joins TRBV20-1 and TRBJ2-5, with TRBD1 as a possible D gene (6 bases). The CDR3 extends over 13 amino acids. Germline V gene data show CDR1 as DFQATT and CDR2 as SNEGSKA (reference sequence). V lost 6 bases and J lost 5, with 16 bases in between. Written as DNA, the CDR3 is TGCAGTGCCCCGGACAGCTGGGATGAGACCCAGTACTTC. Its translation is CSAPDSWDETQYF.

V and J are TRBV2 and TRBJ2-1, with 13 bases lining up with TRBD2. This CDR3 has 18 residues. With V trimmed by 3 bases and J by 6 bases, 11 bases remained unmatched. Looked up from germline, CDR1 is SNHLY and CDR2 is FYNNEI. The CDR3 DNA reads TGTGCCAGCAGTGACGGGACTAGCGGGACTACAATGGTCAATGAGCAGTTCTTC. This sequence encodes CASSDGTSGTTMVNEQFF.

The chain is built from TRBV5-1 and TRBJ1-5; D possibly corresponds to TRBD1 (5 bases). The CDR3 runs 16 residues. Deletions cut 0 bases from V and 6 bases from J, with 16 bases between. Germline V CDR1 and CDR2: SGHRS, YFSETQ. The DNA of the CDR3 is TGCGCCAGCAGCTTGGGGCCCAGGGAGGGCGGTCAGCCCCAGCATTTT. It yields the protein CASSLGPREGGQPQHF.

The chain combines TRBV19 with TRBJ2-3, with 8 bases fitting TRBD2. The germline V gene encodes CDR1 LNHDA and CDR2 SQIVND (reference sequence). V trimming: 5 bases; J trimming: 6 bases; junction bases outside the gene matches: 7. CDR3 size: 14 residues. Here the CDR3 reads CASSSGGAHDTQYF. CDR3 DNA sequence: TGTGCCAGTAGTTCGGGGGGGGCCCACGATACGCAGTATTTT. Supplemented by reference TRBV19 and TRBJ2-3, the full variable domain reads DGGITQSPKYLFRKEGQNVTLSCEQNLNHDAMYWYRQDPGQGLRLIYYSQIVNDFQKGDIAEGYSVSREKKESFPLTVTSAQKNPTAFYLCASSSGGAHDTQYFGPGTRLTVL.

The sample holds one count of this clonotype. J is TRBJ1-2 and V is TRBV3-1; 8 nucleotides line up with TRBD1. V shed 2 bases, J shed 4 bases, and the junction held 12 bases outside the gene matches. CDR3 length equals 17 residues. The germline gives CDR1 LGHDT, CDR2 YNNKEL (reference sequence). CDR3 in amino acids: CASSQKGVRGRGYGYTF. The CDR3 bases are TGTGCCAGCAGCCAAAAAGGGGTCAGGGGGCGCGGCTATGGCTACACCTTC.

V and J are TRBV2 and TRBJ2-2; TRBD2 matches at 10 bases. The CDR3 has 15 amino acids. The V and J ends lost 5 bases and 5 bases, in that order; junction bases with no gene match: 5. The V gene's germline CDR1 is SNHLY and CDR2 FYNNEI. This CDR3 reads CASSRTSGATGELFF. CDR3 bases: TGTGCCAGCAGTCGGACTAGCGGAGCAACCGGGGAGCTGTTTTTT.

This chain links TRBV11-2 with TRBJ1-2; no reliable D call. The CDR3 runs to 15 residues. Trimming stripped 1 base from V and 1 base from J, with 10 bases between. CDR1 SGHAT and CDR2 FQNNGV come from the germline V gene. This chain's CDR3 is CASSLAATHNYGYTF. The CDR3 region has the DNA TGTGCCAGCAGCTTAGCGGCCACGCATAACTATGGCTACACCTTC.

V is TRBV20-1 and J is TRBJ2-3; no clear D. The germline gives CDR1 DFQATT, CDR2 SNEGSKA (reference sequence). The CDR3 covers 16 residues. Trimming cost V 0 bases and J 3 bases, with 16 bases left between them. CDR3 loop: CSARDYGAVLTDTQYF. The CDR3 nucleotides read TGCAGTGCTAGAGATTATGGAGCAGTTTTGACAGATACGCAGTATTTT.

The chain recombines TRBV7-9 with TRBJ2-3; 7 nucleotides match TRBD1. Germline values: CDR1 SEHNR, CDR2 FQNEAQ (reference sequence). The CDR3 covers 14 residues. J gave up 6 bases and V 5 bases, and 8 bases lay outside the gene matches. CDR3 loop: CASSLSDRVDTQYF. The CDR3 DNA sequence: TGTGCCAGCAGCCTATCAGACAGGGTTGATACGCAGTATTTT.

The rearrangement joins TRBV4-1 to TRBJ1-1; D possibly corresponds to TRBD1 (6 bases). This CDR3 has 16 amino acids. The germline V gene has CDR1 MGHRA and CDR2 YSYEKL. The V end was cut by 4 bases, the J end by 0 bases, with 15 bases between. The CDR3 region is CASSLFQGSMNTEAFF. CDR3 bases: TGCGCCAGCAGCCTCTTTCAGGGGTCCATGAACACTGAAGCTTTCTTT.

The chain joins TRBV20-1 to TRBJ1-3; D uncertain. The germline V gene has CDR1 DFQATT and CDR2 SNEGSKA (reference sequence). The CDR3 has 15 residues. Deletions cut 0 bases from V and 1 base from J, with 10 bases between. CDR3 bases: TGCAGTGCTAGAGATCTGGGGAAGTCTGGAAACACCATATATTTT. This codes for CSARDLGKSGNTIYF.

The CDR3 protein is CASRRGWRQSNEAFF. As DNA, the CDR3 is TGTGCCAGCCGACGGGGATGGAGACAATCCAATGAAGCTTTCTTT. The rearrangement joins TRBV3-1 to TRBJ1-1; no definite D call. CDR3 length equals 15 residues. Germline V gene sequence: CDR1 LGHDT, CDR2 YNNKEL (reference sequence). V was pared by 8 bases and J by 7 bases, with 23 bases between. The variable domain in full, with the rest retrieved from reference TRBV3-1 and TRBJ1-1, is DTAVSQTPKYLVTQMGNDKSIKCEQNLGHDTMYWYKQDSKKFLKIMFSYNNKELIINETVPNRFSPKSPDKAHLNLHINSLELGDSAVYFCASRRGWRQSNEAFFGQGTRLTVV.

The chain links TRBV5-8 to TRBJ2-6; D is uncertain. This CDR3 spans 16 amino acids. The germline V gene has CDR1 SGHTS and CDR2 YDEGEE. V gave up 4 bases and J gave up 0 bases, with 11 bases separating them. The CDR3 nucleotides are TGTGCCAGCAGCCCACTACAGCGCTCTGGGGCCAACGTCCTGACTTTC. Translation gives CASSPLQRSGANVLTF.

This clonotype was seen only once. The J gene is TRBJ2-3, the V gene TRBV6-4; no firm D call. Germline assignment: CDR1 MRHNA and CDR2 SNTAGT. The CDR3 runs 13 residues. V was shortened by 2 bases and J by 6 bases, with 9 bases between the two germline ends. CDR3 nucleotides: TGTGCCAGCAGTGACGAGGTGATGGATACGCAGTATTTT. Translated: CASSDEVMDTQYF.

V usage is TRBV3-1 and J usage is TRBJ1-2; possibly TRBD1 for D (6 bases). Per the germline V gene, CDR1 is LGHDT and CDR2 is YNNKEL (reference sequence). The CDR3 has 14 residues. V dropped 0 bases and J dropped 6 bases, with 11 bases sitting between them. CDR3 protein: CASSQDQNRDGYTF. DNA of the CDR3: TGTGCCAGCAGCCAAGATCAGAACAGGGATGGCTACACCTTC.

The chain couples TRBV20-1 to TRBJ2-7, with D tentatively TRBD2 (7 bases). Trimming took off 6 bases at V and 4 bases at J, with 16 bases between the two ends. CDR1 is DFQATT and CDR2 is SNEGSKA in the germline V gene (reference sequence). The CDR3 covers 13 residues. CDR3 amino acids: CSARGGAVYEQYF. In DNA form, the CDR3 reads TGCAGTGCCCGAGGGGGGGCTGTGTACGAGCAGTACTTC.

This chain joins TRBV3-1 and TRBJ2-7; 8 nucleotides line up with TRBD1. The CDR3 runs 15 residues. Trimming took 1 base from V and 2 from J; bases not matched to a gene: 4. Per the germline V gene, CDR1 is LGHDT and CDR2 is YNNKEL (reference sequence). The CDR3 nucleotides read TGTGCCAGCAGCCAAGCCTGGGGACAGGCCTACGAGCAGTACTTC. As protein: CASSQAWGQAYEQYF.

The V and J genes are TRBV30 and TRBJ1-2; no reliable D call. Trimming took 3 bases from V and 8 from J, leaving 16 bases between them. This CDR3 is 13 amino acids long. Germline CDR1 GTSNPN, CDR2 SVGIG (reference sequence). The CDR3 DNA is TGTGCCTGGAGAGGGTCGGTCCACGAGGGCTACACCTTC. Translating gives CAWRGSVHEGYTF.

The chain uses TRBV7-3 and TRBJ2-1; D perhaps matches TRBD2 (6 bases). The germline V and J ends were trimmed by 6 bases and 1 base, with 19 bases remaining between them. The CDR3 length is 17 residues. Germline lookup yields CDR1 SGHTA and CDR2 FQGTGA. The CDR3 is CASSFPGAGWSYNEQFF. The CDR3 DNA follows: TGTGCCAGCAGTTTTCCAGGCGCGGGGTGGTCCTACAATGAGCAGTTCTTC.

This clonotype was found once. The genes are TRBV7-6 and TRBJ1-1, with D hard to call. V was pared by 6 bases and J by 4 bases, with 15 bases between. The CDR3 consists of 14 residues. Germline CDR1 SGHVS, CDR2 FNYEAQ. The CDR3 nucleotides are TGTGCCAGCAGTGTAGGCTTAGGAAGCACTGAAGCTTTCTTT. This gives the protein CASSVGLGSTEAFF.

As DNA, the CDR3 is TGTGCCAGCAGCTTAGATTCAAGAACCTATGAAAAACTGTTTTTT. Residues: CASSLDSRTYEKLFF. The chain employs TRBV11-2 and TRBJ1-4; D is ambiguous. The germline CDR1 and CDR2 sequences are SGHAT and FQNNGV. The CDR3 loop spans 15 amino acids. Trimming removed 0 bases from V and 6 bases from J, with 11 bases in between.

The chain carries TRBV7-6 and TRBJ2-1; 7 bases fit TRBD2. J gave up 6 bases and V 2 bases, and 7 bases lay outside the gene matches. Germline V CDR1 and CDR2: SGHVS, FNYEAQ. CDR3 length equals 15 residues. CDR3 sequence reads: CASSLQRGPANEQFF. The CDR3, as DNA: TGTGCCAGCAGCTTACAGCGGGGCCCAGCCAATGAGCAGTTCTTC. Full variable domain (remainder filled in from reference TRBV7-6 and TRBJ2-1): GAGVSQSPRYKVTKRGQDVALRCDPISGHVSLYWYRQALGQGPEFLTYFNYEAQQDKSGLPNDRFSAERPEGSISTLTIQRTEQRDSAMYRCASSLQRGPANEQFFGPGTRLTVL.

The CDR3 loop reads CSAPPGRSETQYF. CDR3 coding DNA: TGCAGTGCTCCTCCCGGGAGGAGTGAGACCCAGTACTTC. V is TRBV20-1 and J is TRBJ2-5; 7 bases agree with TRBD2. This CDR3 is built from 13 residues. Germline values: CDR1 DFQATT, CDR2 SNEGSKA (reference sequence). V lost 5 bases to trimming and J lost 5 bases; unmatched junction nucleotides: 8.

The gene calls are TRBV7-9 and TRBJ1-2; TRBD1 might be the D (6 bases). The ends were cut back, 5 bases at V and 4 bases at J, with 14 bases in the middle. The CDR3 extends over 14 amino acids. CDR1 SEHNR and CDR2 FQNEAQ come from the germline V gene (reference sequence). The CDR3 DNA follows: TGTGCCAGCAGCATAAGACAGGATACCTATGGCTACACCTTC. Its translation is CASSIRQDTYGYTF.

The chain has TRBV7-9 and TRBJ2-1; a possible D gene is TRBD2 (6 bases). There are 13 residues in the CDR3. CDR1 and CDR2 from the germline V gene are SEHNR and FQNEAQ (reference sequence). Between the trimmed V and J ends, which lost 1 base and 10 bases, there was a span of 11 bases. This chain's CDR3 is CASSLVRLAEQFF. CDR3 sequence (DNA): TGTGCCAGCAGCTTAGTGCGGCTAGCGGAGCAGTTCTTC.

J is TRBJ1-1 and V is TRBV4-3, with 7 bases lining up with TRBD1. J gave up 7 bases and V 0 bases, and 11 bases lay outside the gene matches. This CDR3 is 16 amino acids long. The germline V gene encodes CDR1 LGHNA and CDR2 YSLEER. The CDR3 DNA reads TGCGCCAGCAGCCAAGACAGGGGGAGGGGTGGGGGTGAAGCTTTCTTT. This sequence encodes CASSQDRGRGGGEAFF.